Each of the 10 T cell receptor beta chains below was sequenced from the same sample in a study of T cells after posttransplantation cyclophosphamide. Profiled with immunoSEQ multiplex PCR; TCRdb holds only in-frame clones, not every one. The repertoire includes tens of thousands of clones, 93% of them detected once, and 2.5% to 3% sits in the top ten. Sequenced: PBMCs. The receptors come from a woman aged 30 to 39 in good health and a related stem cell transplant donor.

The chain has TRBV4-1 and TRBJ2-3; TRBD2 matches at 10 bases. Germline values: CDR1 MGHRA, CDR2 YSYEKL. The ends lost 3 bases at V and 1 base at J; junction bases unmatched: 16. CDR3 length: 20 residues. DNA of the CDR3: TGCGCCAGCAGCCACTCACTAGGGCTAGCGGGGGCAGGGGGCACAGATACGCAGTATTTT. This gives the protein CASSHSLGLAGAGGTDTQYF.

The rearrangement joins TRBV6-4 to TRBJ1-2; D is perhaps TRBD1 (5 bases). Germline CDR1 is MRHNA and CDR2 is SNTAGT. V lost 2 bases, J lost 8 bases, and 9 bases lay in between. CDR3 length equals 12 residues. CDR3 amino acids: CASSDPGRGYTF. In DNA form, the CDR3 reads TGTGCCAGCAGTGACCCGGGGCGAGGCTACACCTTC.

The CDR3 sequence: CASSTRGTSPNEQFF. The CDR3 DNA follows: TGCGCCAGCAGCACCAGGGGGACATCTCCCAATGAGCAGTTCTTC. The V and J genes are TRBV4-1 and TRBJ2-1; 7 bases map to TRBD1. Trimming removed 5 bases from V and 6 bases from J; junction bases left unmatched: 10. CDR1 is MGHRA and CDR2 is YSYEKL in the germline V gene. This CDR3 has 15 residues.

The chain recombines TRBV7-9 with TRBJ2-5; 8 bases match TRBD2. The V and J ends lost 8 bases and 0 bases, in that order; junction bases with no gene match: 11. The CDR3 length is 16 residues. Germline loops: CDR1 SEHNR, CDR2 FQNEAQ (reference sequence). DNA for the CDR3: TGTGCCAGCGCTGGAGGGCCGGGGGGGTACCAAGAGACCCAGTACTTC. Its translation: CASAGGPGGYQETQYF.

The gene calls are TRBV4-1 and TRBJ2-3; 10 nucleotides match TRBD2. CDR1 MGHRA and CDR2 YSYEKL come from the germline V gene. There are 17 residues in the CDR3. After removal of 0 bases from V and 2 bases from J, the junction contained 5 bases not matched to a gene. CDR3 coding DNA: TGCGCCAGCAGCCAAGAGCAGCGGGGGGGATACACAGATACGCAGTATTTT. Encoded protein: CASSQEQRGGYTDTQYF.

The V gene is TRBV11-3, the J gene TRBJ2-1, with D tentatively TRBD1 (6 bases). V was trimmed by 5 bases and J by 7 bases, leaving 15 bases between them. This CDR3 is built from 14 residues. The V gene's germline CDR1 is SGHNT and CDR2 YENEEA. CDR3 sequence: CASSPRNRVNEQFF. CDR3 DNA sequence: TGTGCCAGCAGCCCACGAAACAGGGTAAATGAGCAGTTCTTC.

The CDR3 protein is CASSQETRDRAYTF. CDR3 nucleotide sequence: TGCGCCAGCAGCCAAGAGACTCGGGACAGGGCTTATACCTTC. The V and J genes are TRBV4-3 and TRBJ1-2; 9 bases are shared with TRBD1. Germline values: CDR1 LGHNA, CDR2 YSLEER. The trim removed 0 bases at V and 14 bases at J, leaving 10 bases unmatched. There are 14 residues in the CDR3.

The chain uses TRBV9 and TRBJ2-3; the match to TRBD2 covers 14 bases. This CDR3 has 14 residues. The germline V gene encodes CDR1 SGDLS and CDR2 YYNGEE. V trimming: 4 bases; J trimming: 6 bases; junction bases outside the gene matches: 1. CDR3 in amino acids: CASSWTSGGDTQYF. The CDR3 DNA is TGTGCCAGCAGCTGGACTAGCGGGGGGGATACGCAGTATTTT.

The chain is built from TRBV28 and TRBJ2-1, with no clear D. Germline loops: CDR1 MDHEN, CDR2 SYDVKM. V was shortened by 5 bases and J by 10 bases, with 6 bases between the two germline ends. The CDR3 runs to 10 residues. The CDR3 sequence is CASSKGEQFF. The CDR3 nucleotides read TGTGCCAGCAGTAAGGGCGAGCAGTTCTTC.

The J gene is TRBJ2-7, the V gene TRBV2, with D unresolved. V was pared by 7 bases and J by 2 bases, with 12 bases between. Per the germline V gene, CDR1 is SNHLY and CDR2 is FYNNEI. The CDR3 is 13 residues long. CDR3 DNA sequence: TGTGCCAGCACCAGAAACTTAGCCTACGAGCAGTACTTC. Translated: CASTRNLAYEQYF. The full variable domain, completed using reference TRBV2 and TRBJ2-7, is EPEVTQTPSHQVTQMGQEVILRCVPISNHLYFYWYRQILGQKVEFLVSFYNNEISEKSEIFDDQFSVERPDGSNFTLKIRSTKLEDSAMYFCASTRNLAYEQYFGPGTRLTVT.